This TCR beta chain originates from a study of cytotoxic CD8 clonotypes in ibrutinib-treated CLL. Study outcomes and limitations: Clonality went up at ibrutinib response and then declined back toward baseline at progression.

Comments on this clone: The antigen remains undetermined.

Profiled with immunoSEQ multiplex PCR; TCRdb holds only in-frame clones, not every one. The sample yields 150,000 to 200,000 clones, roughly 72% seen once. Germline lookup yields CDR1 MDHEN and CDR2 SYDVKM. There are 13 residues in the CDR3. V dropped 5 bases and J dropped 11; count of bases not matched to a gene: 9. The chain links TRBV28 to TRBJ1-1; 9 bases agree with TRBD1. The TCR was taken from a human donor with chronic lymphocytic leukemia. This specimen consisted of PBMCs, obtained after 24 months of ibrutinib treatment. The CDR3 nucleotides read TGTGCCAGCAGTCCCCCAGGACAGGGGTTTGCTTTCTTT. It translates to CASSPPGQGFAFF.